This T cell receptor (beta chain) derives from a study of shared clonotypes between healthy human individuals. Only in-frame clones appear in the TCRdb table, and some are missing; sequencing was by immunoSEQ multiplex PCR. This sample has 1.5 million to 2.5 million clones, with about 94% found just once. Naive CD8 cells were CD45RO-negative, positively selected for CCR7, excluding terminally differentiated effector memory CD45RA+ cells. Germline V gives CDR1 SGHDT, CDR2 YYEEEE. Trimming stripped 5 bases from V and 6 bases from J, with 20 bases between. CDR3 length: 15 residues. The chain joins TRBV5-6 to TRBJ1-2; D is ambiguous. The sequence was obtained from a man aged 18 to 29 in good health. Sequenced: naive CD8+ T cells sorted from blood. CDR3 residues: CASRDWEVLVNGYTF. As DNA, the CDR3 is TGTGCCAGCAGGGATTGGGAAGTTCTCGTCAATGGCTACACCTTC. The variable domain in full, completed from reference TRBV5-6 and TRBJ1-2, reads DAGVTQSPTHLIKTRGQQVTLRCSPKSGHDTVSWYQQALGQGPQFIFQYYEEEERQRGNFPDRFSGHQFPNYSSELNVNALLLGDSALYLCASRDWEVLVNGYTFGSGTRLTVV.